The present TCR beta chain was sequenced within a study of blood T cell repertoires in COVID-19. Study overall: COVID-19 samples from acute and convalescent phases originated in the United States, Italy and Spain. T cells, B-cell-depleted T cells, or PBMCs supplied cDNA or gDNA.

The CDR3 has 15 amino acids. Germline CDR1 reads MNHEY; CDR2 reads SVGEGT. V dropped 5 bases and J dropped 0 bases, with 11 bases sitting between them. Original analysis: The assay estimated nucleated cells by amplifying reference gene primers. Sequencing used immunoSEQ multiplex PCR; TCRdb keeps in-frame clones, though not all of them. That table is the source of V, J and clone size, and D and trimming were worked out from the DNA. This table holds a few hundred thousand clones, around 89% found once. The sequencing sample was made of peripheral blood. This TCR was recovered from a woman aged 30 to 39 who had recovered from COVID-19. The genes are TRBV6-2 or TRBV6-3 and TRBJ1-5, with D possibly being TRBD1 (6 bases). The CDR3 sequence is CASSRQEYSNQPQHF. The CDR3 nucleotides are TGTGCCAGCAGTCGACAGGAGTATAGCAATCAGCCCCAGCATTTT.